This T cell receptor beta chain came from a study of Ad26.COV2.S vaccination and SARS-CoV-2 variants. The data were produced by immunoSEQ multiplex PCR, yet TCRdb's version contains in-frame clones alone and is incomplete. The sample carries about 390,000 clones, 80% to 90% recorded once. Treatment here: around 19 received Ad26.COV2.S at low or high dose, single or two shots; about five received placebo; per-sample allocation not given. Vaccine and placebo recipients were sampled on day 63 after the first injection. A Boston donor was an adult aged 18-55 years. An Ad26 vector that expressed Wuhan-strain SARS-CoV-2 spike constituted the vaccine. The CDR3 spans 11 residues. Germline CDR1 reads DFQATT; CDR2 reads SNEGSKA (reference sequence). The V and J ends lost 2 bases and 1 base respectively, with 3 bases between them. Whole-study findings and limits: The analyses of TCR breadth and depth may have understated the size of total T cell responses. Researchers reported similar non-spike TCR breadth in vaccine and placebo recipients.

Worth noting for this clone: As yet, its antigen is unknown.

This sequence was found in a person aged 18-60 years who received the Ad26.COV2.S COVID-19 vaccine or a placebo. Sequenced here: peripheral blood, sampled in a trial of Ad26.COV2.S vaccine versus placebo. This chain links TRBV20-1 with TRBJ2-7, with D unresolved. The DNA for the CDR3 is TGCAGTGCTAGAAGTTCCTACGAGCAGTACTTC. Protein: CSARSSYEQYF.